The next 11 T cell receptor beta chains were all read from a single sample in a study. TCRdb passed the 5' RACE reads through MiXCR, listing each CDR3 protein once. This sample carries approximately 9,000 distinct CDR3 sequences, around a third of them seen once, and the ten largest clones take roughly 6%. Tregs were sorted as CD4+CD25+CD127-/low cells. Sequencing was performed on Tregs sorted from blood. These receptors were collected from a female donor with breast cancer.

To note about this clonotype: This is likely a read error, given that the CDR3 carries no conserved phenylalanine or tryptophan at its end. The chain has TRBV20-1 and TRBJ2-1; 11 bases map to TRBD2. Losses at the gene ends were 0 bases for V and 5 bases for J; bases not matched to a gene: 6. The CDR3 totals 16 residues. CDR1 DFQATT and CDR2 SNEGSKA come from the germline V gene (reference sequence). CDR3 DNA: TGCAGTGCTAGAGAACCTAGCGGGAGGCAAAACAATGAGCAGTTCTCC. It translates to CSAREPSGRQNNEQFS.

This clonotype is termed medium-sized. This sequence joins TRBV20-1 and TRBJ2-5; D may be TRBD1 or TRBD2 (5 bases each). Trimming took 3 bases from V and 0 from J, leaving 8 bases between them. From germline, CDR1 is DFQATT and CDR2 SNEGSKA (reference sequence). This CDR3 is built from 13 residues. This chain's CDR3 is CSASSGHQETQYF. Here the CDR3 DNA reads TGCAGTGCTAGCTCGGGGCACCAAGAGACCCAGTACTTC.

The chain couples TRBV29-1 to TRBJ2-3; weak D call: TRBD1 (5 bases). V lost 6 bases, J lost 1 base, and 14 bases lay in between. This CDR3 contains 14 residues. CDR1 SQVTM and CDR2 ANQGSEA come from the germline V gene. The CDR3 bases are TGCAGCGTAAAACCGAGACAGCGCACAGATACGCAGTATTTT. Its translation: CSVKPRQRTDTQYF.

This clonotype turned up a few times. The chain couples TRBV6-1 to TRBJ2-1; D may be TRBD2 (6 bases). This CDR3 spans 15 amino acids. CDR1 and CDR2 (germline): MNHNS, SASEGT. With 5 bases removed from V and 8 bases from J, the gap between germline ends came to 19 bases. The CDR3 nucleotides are TGTGCCAGCAGTAACCCCGGGACTGCGGTGGATGAGCAGTTCTTC. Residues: CASSNPGTAVDEQFF.

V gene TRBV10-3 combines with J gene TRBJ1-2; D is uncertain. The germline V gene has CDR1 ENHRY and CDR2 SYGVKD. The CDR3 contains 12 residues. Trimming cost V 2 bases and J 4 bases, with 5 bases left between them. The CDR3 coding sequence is TGTGCCATCAGTGAGATGGTCTATGGCTACACCTTC. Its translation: CAISEMVYGYTF.

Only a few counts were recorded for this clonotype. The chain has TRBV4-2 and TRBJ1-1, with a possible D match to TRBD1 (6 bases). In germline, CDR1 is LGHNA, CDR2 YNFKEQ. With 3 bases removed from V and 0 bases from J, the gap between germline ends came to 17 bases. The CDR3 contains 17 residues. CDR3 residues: CASSQTVGQTVNTEAFF. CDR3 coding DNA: TGTGCCAGCAGCCAGACAGTGGGACAAACAGTGAACACTGAAGCTTTCTTT.

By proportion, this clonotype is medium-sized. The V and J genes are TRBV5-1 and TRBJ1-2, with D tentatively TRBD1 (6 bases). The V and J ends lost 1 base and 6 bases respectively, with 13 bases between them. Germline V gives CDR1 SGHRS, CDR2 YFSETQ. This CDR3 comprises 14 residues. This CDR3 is CASSLIQGLNGYTF. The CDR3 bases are TGCGCCAGCAGCTTGATACAGGGACTCAATGGCTACACCTTC.

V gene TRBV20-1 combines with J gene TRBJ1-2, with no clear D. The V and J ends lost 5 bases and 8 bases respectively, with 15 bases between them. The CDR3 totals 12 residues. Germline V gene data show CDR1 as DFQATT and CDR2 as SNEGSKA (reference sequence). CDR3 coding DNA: TGCAGTGCTGGCAGAGATAGGGTGGGCTACACCTTC. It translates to CSAGRDRVGYTF.

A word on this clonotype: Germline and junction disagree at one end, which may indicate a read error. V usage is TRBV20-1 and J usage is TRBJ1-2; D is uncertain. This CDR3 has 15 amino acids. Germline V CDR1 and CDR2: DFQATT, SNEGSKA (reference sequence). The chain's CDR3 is CSARVLTVNNYGNTF. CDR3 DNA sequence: TGCAGTGCTAGAGTGTTGACCGTAAATAACTATGGCAACACCTTC.

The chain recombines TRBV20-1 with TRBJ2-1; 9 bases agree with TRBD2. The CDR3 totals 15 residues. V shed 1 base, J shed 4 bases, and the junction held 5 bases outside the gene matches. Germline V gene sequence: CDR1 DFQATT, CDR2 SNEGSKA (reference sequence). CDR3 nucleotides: TGCAGTGCTAGAGCGACTAGCGGAGAATACAATGAGCAGTTCTTC. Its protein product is CSARATSGEYNEQFF.

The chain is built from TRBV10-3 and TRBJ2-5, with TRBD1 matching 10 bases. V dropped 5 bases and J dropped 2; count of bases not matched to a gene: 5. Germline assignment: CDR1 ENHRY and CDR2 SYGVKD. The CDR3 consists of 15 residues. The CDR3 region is CAISWDRGGQETQYF. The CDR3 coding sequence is TGTGCCATCAGTTGGGACAGGGGAGGACAAGAGACCCAGTACTTC.